This T cell receptor beta chain was recorded in a study of Ad26.COV2.S vaccination and SARS-CoV-2 variants. Libraries were prepared by immunoSEQ multiplex PCR; TCRdb keeps only in-frame clonotypes and omits some of them. The sample yields 360,000 or so clones, over 75% seen once. Stated treatment: roughly 20 received Ad26.COV2.S at low or high dose, single or two shots; a few received placebo; per-sample allocation not given. Each sample was drawn 63 days after the first injection (of vaccine or placebo). This receptor was obtained from a person aged 18-65 years who received the Ad26.COV2.S COVID-19 vaccine or a placebo. Sequenced here: peripheral blood, sampled in a trial of Ad26.COV2.S vaccine versus placebo.

The CDR3: CASSLEGGYEQYF. CDR3 DNA: TGTGCCAGCAGCTTAGAAGGGGGTTACGAGCAGTACTTC. The chain joins TRBV7-2 to TRBJ2-7; maybe TRBD1 (6 bases). From germline, CDR1 is SGHTA and CDR2 FQGNSA. The CDR3 is 13 amino acids. Trimming removed 1 base from V and 4 bases from J, with 8 bases in between.